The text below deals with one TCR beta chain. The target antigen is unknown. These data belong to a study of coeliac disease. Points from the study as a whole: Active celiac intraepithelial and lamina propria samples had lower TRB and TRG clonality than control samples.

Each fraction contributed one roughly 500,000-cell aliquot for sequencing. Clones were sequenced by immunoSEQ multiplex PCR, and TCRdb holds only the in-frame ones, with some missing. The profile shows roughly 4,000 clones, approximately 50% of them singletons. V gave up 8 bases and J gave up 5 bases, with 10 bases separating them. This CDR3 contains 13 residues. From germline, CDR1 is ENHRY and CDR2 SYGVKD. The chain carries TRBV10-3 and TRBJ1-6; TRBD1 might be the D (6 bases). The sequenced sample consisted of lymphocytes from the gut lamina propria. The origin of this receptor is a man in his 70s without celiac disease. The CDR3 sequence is CAIGGGDNSPLHF. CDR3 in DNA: TGTGCCATCGGAGGGGGGGATAATTCACCCCTCCACTTT.